This T cell receptor (beta chain) was observed in a study of blood T cell repertoires in COVID-19. For the study at large: Nucleic acid was either cDNA or gDNA, and it came from T cells, B-cell-depleted T cells, or PBMCs.

CDR3 length equals 15 residues. The V gene lost 4 bases and the J gene lost 4 bases, with 14 bases spanning the gap. The germline CDR1 and CDR2 sequences are SGHRS and YFSETQ. TCRdb's table, derived via immunoSEQ multiplex PCR, lists solely in-frame clones and lacks some. The data contain fewer than 70,000 clones, 80% to 90% of them seen just once; the ten biggest clones take up more than 8%. The gene calls are TRBV5-1 and TRBJ2-2; D is possibly TRBD1 (6 bases). Sequences were obtained from peripheral blood. The clonotype comes from a man aged 45-65 years with active COVID-19. The CDR3 DNA reads as TGCGCCAGCAGCGAGGGGGTTGTGGGCACCGGGGAGCTGTTTTTT. As protein: CASSEGVVGTGELFF.